This paragraph covers one T cell receptor beta chain sequence. Germline trimming cut 8 bases from V and 10 bases from J; bases unmatched to any gene: 13. Germline CDR1 reads SNHLY; CDR2 reads FYNNEI. The CDR3 contains 15 residues. The data stem from a study of blood T cell repertoires in COVID-19. The overall study: Donors in the United States, Italy and Spain gave samples during acute or convalescent COVID-19. The cDNA or gDNA used as material had been derived from T cells, B-cell-depleted T cells, or PBMCs.

The assay was immunoSEQ multiplex PCR, and TCRdb's table has in-frame clones only and misses some. The table shows 100,000 to 150,000 clones, with about 85% occurring only once. This chain links TRBV2 with TRBJ1-6, with 8 bases identical to TRBD1. Specimen: peripheral blood. This TCR was recovered from a woman aged 80 or over with acute or convalescent COVID-19. CDR3 region: CASGLDRAISSPLHF. The DNA for the CDR3 is TGTGCCAGCGGTCTGGACAGGGCGATAAGCTCACCCCTCCACTTT.